The clone carrying this TCR beta chain was counted only a few times. This record comes from a study of T-cell memory formation after mild COVID-19. 5'RACE, which relied on constant-segment primers, yielded TCR alpha and TCR beta cDNA libraries carrying sample barcodes and UMIs. Using its own MiXCR run on the 5' RACE reads, TCRdb lists one record per CDR3 protein. The sample includes 250,000 to 300,000 distinct CDR3 sequences, roughly 18% seen only once; the top ten take under 25%. The V end was cut by 5 bases, the J end by 3 bases, with 16 bases between. This CDR3 is built from 16 residues. Germline V gives CDR1 SGHTA, CDR2 FQGNSA.

Sample: PBMCs or a T cell subset sorted from them (not recorded which). The TCR was taken from a man aged 18 to 29 who had mild COVID-19 (a few samples of this study predate the infection). Cell type and time point are not known. The V gene is TRBV7-2, the J gene TRBJ2-2; no reliable D call. The CDR3 is CASSRAPGSYTGELFF. The CDR3 region has the DNA TGTGCCAGCAGCCGGGCGCCCGGGTCATACACCGGGGAGCTGTTTTTT.